This T cell receptor (beta chain) stems from a study of shared clonotypes between healthy human individuals (TCRdb year 2020). Background on the whole study: Three men and two women, aged 18 to 49 years, made up the cohort. For each donor, CD4 naive and CD4 memory were each run on three plates, CD8 naive on two plates, and CD8 memory on one plate. To estimate repertoire size and how much clonotypes are shared between individuals, the study performed deep sequencing of blood TCR repertoires from five healthy adults. Libraries were prepared and TCR repertoires were sequenced by different laboratories using diverse techniques, in order to increase sequencing depth and limit assay-specific biases. Each donor's leukapheresis produced roughly between roughly 0.85 and 10 billion PBMCs.

TCR CDR3 regions were amplified from genomic DNA by multiplex PCR using the deep immunoSEQ assay. Extracted genomic DNA from each cell subset was spread evenly across all wells of several immunoSEQ 96-well plates, with each plate serving as a replicate. For sorted subsets, about 0.2 ug genomic DNA, equal to approximately 30,000 T cell genomes, was loaded into each replicate PCR. Purified libraries were measured with a Qubit 3.0 fluorometer, size-checked on a Bioanalyzer 2100, and measured again with the KAPA Library Quantification kit. Every immunoSEQ 96-well plate was sequenced on a separate single-read 150-cycle Illumina NextSeq 550 flow cell. As for the original processing: Because only junctional sequences without quality scores were contained in the immunoSEQ output, filtering matching that applied to full-length reads could not be performed. To assign V/J genes and CDR3, sequences were annotated using PyIR, a Python wrapper for IgBLAST v1.9, with IMGT germline references. Reads were removed for weak V/J assignments (E-value above 1e-6), missing CDR3, stop codons, out-of-frame junctions, or ambiguous translated residues. A V3J clonotype was defined by an identical inferred V gene, J gene, and CDR3 amino acid sequence. Percentage overlap between repertoires was computed as shared unique clonotypes divided by the size of the smaller repertoire. Three approaches were used to assess repertoire richness: RTK rarefaction, the Chao1 estimator, and Recon v2.1 estimates of unobserved clonotypes. Generation probabilities were computed with OLGA for all TCRbeta clonotypes obtained by the gDNA method from several donors. Here the immuneACCESS table is served through TCRdb, limited to in-frame sequences with V and J called. Missing clones are a known gap in these copies; in checked studies unresolved V genes cover under half, and the rest lacks a known reason. The D gene and trimming were derived from the DNA, and the V and J assignments and clone size from that table. Present in this sample are under 700,000 clones, around 96% of which were seen just once. About 0.11% of the sample is in the top ten clones.

Points on this clone: The specificity of this receptor is unknown. One base away there is no much larger clone; base qualities are not given.

For the CD8 naive samples, CD45RO-negative cells were positively selected for CCR7, yielding a CD45RA+CCR7+ population from which TemRA cells were excluded. The donors were healthy, HIV-negative adults with no recently reported acute infections or vaccinations. Every donor was a Caucasian adult residing in Nashville, Tennessee, USA. Blood was obtained by leukapheresis, after which PBMCs were separated by Ficoll-Histopaque density gradient centrifugation and cryopreserved in liquid nitrogen vapor phase. Purity and quantity of every magnetically sorted T cell population were checked by analytical flow cytometry. Each sorted fraction had its genomic DNA isolated and then quantified by UV absorbance on a Nanodrop 2000c. Looking up the germline V gene yields CDR1 MNHNS and CDR2 SASEGT. The CDR3 measures 17 amino acids from cysteine to phenylalanine. Kept here is only the CDR3 DNA, which spans 51 bases and is read in frame from base 1. V was cut back by 2 bases and J by 6 bases, leaving a gap of 20 bases between them.

Overall results and qualifications from the work: Sampling was restricted to blood, and TCR repertoires in tissues likely differ from the TCR repertoires found in blood. Pairwise subsampling indicated that sequencing depth was expected to affect the degree of clonotype sharing among donors. Rarefaction of sorted-subset datasets indicated incomplete sequencing despite the large sequencing depth. Compared with non-shared clonotypes, the clonotypes found in all four sorted-subset donors had higher generation probabilities. Because the study included only a small number of donors, the genetic and exposure-history diversity represented was limited. Across a handful of donors, about 5% of naive CD4, roughly 3.5% of naive CD8, 2.3% of memory CD4, and 0.4% of memory CD8 clonotypes were shared. Naive subsets generally had larger estimated clonotype richness than memory subsets did.

The source material was naive CD8+ T cells sorted from blood. The sample's cell subset or site label, in plain terms: CD45RA+CCR7+. The chain was built from TRBV6-1 and TRBJ2-1; a confident D gene designation cannot be given. The receptor comes from a woman in her 30s in good health. The CDR3 here reads CASSEIGAPPPGNEQFF. The DNA sequence is as follows: TGTGCCAGCAGTGAAATCGGCGCACCCCCGCCGGGCAATGAGCAGTTCTTC.